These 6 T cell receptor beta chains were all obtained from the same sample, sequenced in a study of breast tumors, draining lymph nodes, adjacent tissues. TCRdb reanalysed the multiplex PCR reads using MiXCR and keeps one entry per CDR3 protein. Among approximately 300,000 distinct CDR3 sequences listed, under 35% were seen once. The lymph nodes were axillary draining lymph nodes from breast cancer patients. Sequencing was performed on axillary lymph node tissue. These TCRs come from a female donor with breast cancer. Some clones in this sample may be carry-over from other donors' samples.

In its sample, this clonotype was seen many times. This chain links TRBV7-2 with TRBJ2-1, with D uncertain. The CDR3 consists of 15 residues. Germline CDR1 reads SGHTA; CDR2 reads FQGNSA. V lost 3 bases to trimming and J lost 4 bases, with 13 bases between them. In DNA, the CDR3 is TGTGCCAGCAGCTTCTATCAAGCTACATACAATGAGCAGTTCTTC. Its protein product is CASSFYQATYNEQFF.

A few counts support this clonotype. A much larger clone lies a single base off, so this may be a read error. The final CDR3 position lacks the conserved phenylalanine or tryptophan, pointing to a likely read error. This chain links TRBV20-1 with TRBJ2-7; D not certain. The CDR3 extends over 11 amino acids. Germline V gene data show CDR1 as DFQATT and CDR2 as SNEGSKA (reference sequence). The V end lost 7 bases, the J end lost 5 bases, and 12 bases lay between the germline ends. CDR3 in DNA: TGCAGTGTCTTCTCTGTCCACGAGCAGTACTCC. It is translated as CSVFSVHEQYS.

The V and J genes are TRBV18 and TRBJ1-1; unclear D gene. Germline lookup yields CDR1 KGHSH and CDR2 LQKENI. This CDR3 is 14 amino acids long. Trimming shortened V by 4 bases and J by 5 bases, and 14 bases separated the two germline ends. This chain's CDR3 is CASSLGQTGTEAFF. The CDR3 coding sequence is TGTGCCAGCTCACTTGGCCAAACGGGGACTGAAGCTTTCTTT.

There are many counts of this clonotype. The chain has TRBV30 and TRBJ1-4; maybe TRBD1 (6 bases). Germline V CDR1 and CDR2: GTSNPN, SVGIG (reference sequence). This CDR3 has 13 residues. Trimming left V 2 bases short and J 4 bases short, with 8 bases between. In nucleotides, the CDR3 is TGTGCCTGGAGTCGGACAGTTAATGAAAAACTGTTTTTT. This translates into CAWSRTVNEKLFF.

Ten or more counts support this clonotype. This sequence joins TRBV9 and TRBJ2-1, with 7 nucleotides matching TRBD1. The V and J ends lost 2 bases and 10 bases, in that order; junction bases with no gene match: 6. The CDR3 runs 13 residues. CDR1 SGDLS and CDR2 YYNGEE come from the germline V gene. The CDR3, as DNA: TGTGCCAGCAGCGTCAGTAGAGGGGGCGAGCAGTTCTTC. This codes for CASSVSRGGEQFF.

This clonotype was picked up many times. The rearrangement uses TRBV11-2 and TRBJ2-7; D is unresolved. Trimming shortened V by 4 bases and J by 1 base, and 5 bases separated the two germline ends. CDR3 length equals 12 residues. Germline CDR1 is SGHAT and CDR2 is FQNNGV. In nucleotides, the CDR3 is TGTGCCAGCAGCTCGACATCCTACGAGCAGTACTTC. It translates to CASSSTSYEQYF.